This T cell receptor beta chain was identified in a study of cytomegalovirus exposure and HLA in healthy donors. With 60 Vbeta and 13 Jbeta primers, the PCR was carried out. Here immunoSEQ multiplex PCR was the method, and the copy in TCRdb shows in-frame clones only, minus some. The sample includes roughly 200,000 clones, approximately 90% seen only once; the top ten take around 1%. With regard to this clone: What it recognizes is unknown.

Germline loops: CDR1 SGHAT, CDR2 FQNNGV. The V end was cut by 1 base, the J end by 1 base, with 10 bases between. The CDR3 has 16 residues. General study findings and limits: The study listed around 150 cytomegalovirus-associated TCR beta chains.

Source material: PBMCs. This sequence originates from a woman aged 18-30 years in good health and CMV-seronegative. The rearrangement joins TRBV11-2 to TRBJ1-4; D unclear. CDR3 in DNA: TGTGCCAGCAGCTTAGGGGCCGGGAGAACTAATGAAAAACTGTTTTTT. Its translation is CASSLGAGRTNEKLFF.